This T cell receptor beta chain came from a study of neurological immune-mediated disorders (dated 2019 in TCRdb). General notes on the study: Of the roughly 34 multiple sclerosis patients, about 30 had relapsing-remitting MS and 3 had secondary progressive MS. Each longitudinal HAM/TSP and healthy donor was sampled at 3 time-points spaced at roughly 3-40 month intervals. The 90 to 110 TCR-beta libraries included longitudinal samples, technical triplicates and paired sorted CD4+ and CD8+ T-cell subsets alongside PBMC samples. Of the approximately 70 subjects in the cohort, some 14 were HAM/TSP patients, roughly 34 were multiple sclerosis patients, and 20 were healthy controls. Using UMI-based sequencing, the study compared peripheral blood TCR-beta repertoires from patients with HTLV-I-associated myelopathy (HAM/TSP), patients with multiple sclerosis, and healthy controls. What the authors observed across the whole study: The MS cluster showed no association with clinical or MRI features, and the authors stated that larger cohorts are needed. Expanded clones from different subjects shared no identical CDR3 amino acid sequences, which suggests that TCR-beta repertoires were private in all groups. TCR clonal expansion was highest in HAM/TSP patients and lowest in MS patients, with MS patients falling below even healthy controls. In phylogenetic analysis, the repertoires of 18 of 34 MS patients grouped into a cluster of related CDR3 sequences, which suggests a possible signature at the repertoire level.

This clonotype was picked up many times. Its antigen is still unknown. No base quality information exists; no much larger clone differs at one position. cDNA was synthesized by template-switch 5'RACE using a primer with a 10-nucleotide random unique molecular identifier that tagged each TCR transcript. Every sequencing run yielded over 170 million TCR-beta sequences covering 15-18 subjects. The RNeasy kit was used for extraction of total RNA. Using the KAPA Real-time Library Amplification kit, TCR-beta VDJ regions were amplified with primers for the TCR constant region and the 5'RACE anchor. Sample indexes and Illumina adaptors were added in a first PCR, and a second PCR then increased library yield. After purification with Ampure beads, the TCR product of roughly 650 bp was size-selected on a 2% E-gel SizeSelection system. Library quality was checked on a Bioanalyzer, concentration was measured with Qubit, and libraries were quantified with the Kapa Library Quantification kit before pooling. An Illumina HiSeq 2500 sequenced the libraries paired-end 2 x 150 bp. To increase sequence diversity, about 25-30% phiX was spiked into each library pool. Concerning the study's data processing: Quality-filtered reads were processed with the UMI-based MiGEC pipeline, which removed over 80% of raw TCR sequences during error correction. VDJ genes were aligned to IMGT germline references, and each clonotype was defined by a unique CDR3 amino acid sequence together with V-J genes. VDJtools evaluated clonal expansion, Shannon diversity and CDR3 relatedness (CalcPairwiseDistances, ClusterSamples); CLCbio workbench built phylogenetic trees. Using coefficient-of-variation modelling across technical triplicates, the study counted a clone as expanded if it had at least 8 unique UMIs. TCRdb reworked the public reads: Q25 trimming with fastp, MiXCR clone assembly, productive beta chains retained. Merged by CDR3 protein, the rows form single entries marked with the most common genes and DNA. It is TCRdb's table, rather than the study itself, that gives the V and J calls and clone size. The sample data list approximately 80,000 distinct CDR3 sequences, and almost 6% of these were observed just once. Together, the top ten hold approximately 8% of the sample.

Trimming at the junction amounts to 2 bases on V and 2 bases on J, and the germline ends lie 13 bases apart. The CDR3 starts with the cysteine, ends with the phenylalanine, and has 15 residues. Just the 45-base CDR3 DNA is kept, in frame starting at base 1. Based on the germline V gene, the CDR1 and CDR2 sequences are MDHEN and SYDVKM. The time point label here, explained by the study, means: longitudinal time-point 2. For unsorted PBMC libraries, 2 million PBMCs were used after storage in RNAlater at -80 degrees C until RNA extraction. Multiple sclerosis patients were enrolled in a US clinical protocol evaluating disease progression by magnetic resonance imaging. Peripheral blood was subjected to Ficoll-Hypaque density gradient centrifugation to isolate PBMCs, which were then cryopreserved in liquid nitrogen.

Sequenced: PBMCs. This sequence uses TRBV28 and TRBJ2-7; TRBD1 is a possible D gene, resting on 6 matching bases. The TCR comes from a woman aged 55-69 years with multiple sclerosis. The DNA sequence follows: TGTGCCAGCAGTTTACCCGGACAGTTAACCTACGAGCAGTACTTC. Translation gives CASSLPGQLTYEQYF.